The 15 T cell receptor beta chains given below trace back to one sample, sequenced in a study of response to subunit inactivated influenza vaccine. TCRdb independently ran MiXCR on the RT-PCR reads; one entry per CDR3 protein. Among about 700,000 distinct CDR3 sequences, about 14% were seen once, and the ten largest hold 6.5% to 8.5%. Specimen: PBMCs from blood, collected around two weeks before vaccination. The receptors originated from a man aged 50 to 60 who received an inactivated influenza vaccine.

This clonotype appeared once. The chain couples TRBV7-6 to TRBJ2-2, with D possibly TRBD2 on 7 matching bases. The CDR3 is 15 residues long. V lost 5 bases, J lost 6 bases, and 16 bases lay in between. Germline-derived CDR1 and CDR2 are SGHVS and FNYEAQ. Here the CDR3 DNA reads TGTGCCAGCAGCCCTCGGGGGGCAGCAGCCGGGGAGCTGTTTTTT. The encoded protein is CASSPRGAAAGELFF.

The chain combines TRBV7-9 with TRBJ2-7, with TRBD2 as a possible D gene (7 bases). This CDR3 region has 17 residues. V was pared by 3 bases and J by 3 bases, with 21 bases between. Germline CDR1 SEHNR, CDR2 FQNEAQ (reference sequence). In DNA form, the CDR3 reads TGTGCCAGCAGCTTCCCCCCCACGGGGGGCTCCTTCTACGAGCAGTACTTC. This translates into CASSFPPTGGSFYEQYF.

This clonotype was counted between two and nine times. This chain uses TRBV5-6 with TRBJ2-1; TRBD1 aligns across 9 bases. Germline CDR1 reads SGHDT; CDR2 reads YYEEEE. This CDR3 region has 16 residues. V trimming: 4 bases; J trimming: 6 bases; junction bases outside the gene matches: 11. The CDR3 DNA reads TGTGCCAGCAGCCGGAGACACGGGACAGGGAGCAATGAGCAGTTCTTC. It is translated as CASSRRHGTGSNEQFF. The whole variable domain, filled in from reference TRBV5-6 and TRBJ2-1, reads DAGVTQSPTHLIKTRGQQVTLRCSPKSGHDTVSWYQQALGQGPQFIFQYYEEEERQRGNFPDRFSGHQFPNYSSELNVNALLLGDSALYLCASSRRHGTGSNEQFFGPGTRLTVL.

This clonotype was seen a few times. The gene calls are TRBV20-1 and TRBJ2-2, with D perhaps TRBD2 (5 bases). V was clipped by 2 bases and J by 5 bases, with 18 bases between them. Germline assignment: CDR1 DFQATT and CDR2 SNEGSKA (reference sequence). The CDR3 extends over 16 amino acids. The CDR3 bases are TGCAGTGCTAGAACTAGGAGTGCCTTCAGGACCGGGGAGCTGTTTTTT. Amino acids: CSARTRSAFRTGELFF.

The rearrangement links TRBV3-1 to TRBJ1-4; D may be TRBD1 (5 bases). Per the germline V gene, CDR1 is LGHDT and CDR2 is YNNKEL (reference sequence). The CDR3 covers 13 residues. V was cut by 1 base and J by 7 bases, with 7 bases left in between. The CDR3 bases are TGTGCCAGCAGCCAAGTTGGGGGTGAAAAACTGTTTTTT. Translated: CASSQVGGEKLFF.

The gene calls are TRBV5-1 and TRBJ2-2, with a weak D call TRBD1 (7 bases). The V gene's germline CDR1 is SGHRS and CDR2 YFSETQ. V was trimmed by 4 bases and J by 7 bases, leaving 14 bases between them. The length of the CDR3 is 14 residues. The DNA of the CDR3 is TGCGCCAGCAGCCCACAGGGGAGGAGCGGGGAGCTGTTTTTT. Residues: CASSPQGRSGELFF.

The rearrangement links TRBV11-2 to TRBJ1-1; 7 positions agree with TRBD1. The CDR3 has 13 residues. The V gene end was trimmed by 3 bases and the J gene end by 11 bases; junction bases not matched to a gene: 9. CDR1 is SGHAT and CDR2 is FQNNGV in the germline V gene. This CDR3 is CASSLTVQGDAFF. The CDR3, as DNA: TGTGCCAGCAGCTTGACGGTTCAGGGGGACGCTTTCTTT.

This clonotype was seen only a few times. The genes are TRBV7-6 and TRBJ2-5; weak D call: TRBD1 (7 bases). This CDR3 spans 15 amino acids. The V gene lost 0 bases and the J gene lost 5 bases, with 13 bases spanning the gap. Germline V gene lookup returns CDR1 SGHVS and CDR2 FNYEAQ. CDR3 in amino acids: CASSLAPPGGETQYF. CDR3 bases: TGTGCCAGCAGCTTAGCCCCCCCAGGGGGGGAGACCCAGTACTTC.

The table lists this clonotype with a few counts. CDR3 protein: CSVAPRGAYEQYF. In DNA, the CDR3 is TGCAGCGTTGCCCCCCGGGGCGCCTACGAGCAGTACTTC. The rearrangement uses TRBV29-1 and TRBJ2-7; D may correspond to TRBD1 or TRBD2 (5 bases each). This CDR3 has 13 amino acids. Looked up from germline, CDR1 is SQVTM and CDR2 is ANQGSEA. Trimming took off 4 bases at V and 2 bases at J, with 12 bases between the two ends.

This clonotype turned up a few times. This chain connects TRBV12-3 or TRBV12-4 to TRBJ1-5, with a weak D call TRBD1 (6 bases). The CDR3 is 15 residues long. Trimming removed 6 bases at V and 4 bases at J, with 16 bases between. The DNA for the CDR3 is TGTGCCAGCAGGGGGAGGGGGTCGGGGAATCAGCCCCAGCATTTT. Its protein product is CASRGRGSGNQPQHF.

The chain uses TRBV5-1 and TRBJ2-3; a possible D gene is TRBD2 (5 bases). From germline, CDR1 is SGHRS and CDR2 YFSETQ. This CDR3 has 15 amino acids. Between the trimmed V and J ends, which lost 0 bases and 3 bases, there was a span of 11 bases. CDR3 sequence reads: CASSLEASRTDTQYF. The CDR3 DNA reads TGCGCCAGCAGCTTGGAGGCTAGCCGGACAGATACGCAGTATTTT.

The rearrangement uses TRBV6-2 or TRBV6-3 and TRBJ2-1, with 15 bases matching TRBD2. CDR3 length: 19 residues. Germline CDR1 is MNHEY and CDR2 is SVGEGT. Losses at the gene ends were 5 bases for V and 6 bases for J; bases not matched to a gene: 14. The CDR3 loop reads CASSPWTSGGAYLVNEQFF. CDR3 nucleotide sequence: TGTGCCAGCAGTCCCTGGACTAGCGGGGGGGCTTACCTTGTCAATGAGCAGTTCTTC.

A few counts support this clonotype. The chain has TRBV11-2 and TRBJ2-1; 9 nucleotides agree with TRBD1. The germline gives CDR1 SGHAT, CDR2 FQNNGV. This CDR3 contains 15 residues. With V trimmed by 4 bases and J by 3 bases, 4 bases remained unmatched. CDR3 in DNA: TGTGCCAGCAGCTCGGACAGGGGACGCTACAATGAGCAGTTCTTC. It yields the protein CASSSDRGRYNEQFF.

The chain joins TRBV7-2 to TRBJ2-7, with 7 bases matching TRBD1. J gave up 2 bases and V 3 bases, and 7 bases lay outside the gene matches. Germline CDR1 reads SGHTA; CDR2 reads FQGNSA. CDR3 length: 15 residues. The CDR3 nucleotides read TGTGCCAGCAGCTTCAGAGGGGGCTCTACCTACGAGCAGTACTTC. As protein: CASSFRGGSTYEQYF. The entire variable domain, with the rest obtained from reference TRBV7-2 and TRBJ2-7, is as follows: GAGVSQSPSNKVTEKGKDVELRCDPISGHTALYWYRQSLGQGLEFLIYFQGNSAPDKSGLPSDRFSAERTGGSVSTLTIQRTQQEDSAVYLCASSFRGGSTYEQYFGPGTRLTVT.

The gene calls are TRBV7-9 and TRBJ2-3, with unresolved D. Trimming removed 3 bases at V and 4 bases at J, with 5 bases between. Germline V CDR1 and CDR2: SEHNR, FQNEAQ (reference sequence). The CDR3 extends over 12 amino acids. The CDR3 sequence is CASSLSSDTQYF. The CDR3 nucleotides are TGTGCCAGCAGCTTGTCGTCAGATACGCAGTATTTT.